This TCR beta chain came from a study of OX40 agonist ivuxolimab in advanced cancers. Across the study: The treatment was a fully human IgG2 OX40 agonist, ivuxolimab. Patients treated during dose escalation were battling hepatocellular carcinoma, melanoma, renal cell or head and neck cancer. Antecedent anti-PD-1, anti-PD-L1 or anti-CTLA-4 therapy was permissible, with roughly 40% having received some. Study results and caveats: In the 0.1 to 3.0 mg/kg range, CD4+ and CD8+ blood T cells had expanded clonally by week 6.

The V and J ends lost 5 bases and 2 bases respectively, with 14 bases between them. The CDR3 extends over 15 amino acids. Germline CDR1 SGHTA, CDR2 FQGNSA. A remark on this clone: Its antigen is undetermined.

Clones were read by immunoSEQ multiplex PCR, and TCRdb kept only the in-frame ones, dropping some. The sample lists tens of thousands of clones, approximately 82% occurring once. The chain couples TRBV7-2 to TRBJ2-3, with D perhaps matching TRBD1 (7 bases). Specimen: CD4+ or CD8+ T cells sorted from blood, collected in a trial of the OX40 agonist ivuxolimab. The receptor was derived from an adult with an advanced solid tumor such as melanoma, head and neck, liver or kidney cancer. CDR3: CASSQAGQPTDTQYF. As DNA, the CDR3 is TGTGCCAGCAGCCAGGCGGGACAGCCCACAGATACGCAGTATTTT.